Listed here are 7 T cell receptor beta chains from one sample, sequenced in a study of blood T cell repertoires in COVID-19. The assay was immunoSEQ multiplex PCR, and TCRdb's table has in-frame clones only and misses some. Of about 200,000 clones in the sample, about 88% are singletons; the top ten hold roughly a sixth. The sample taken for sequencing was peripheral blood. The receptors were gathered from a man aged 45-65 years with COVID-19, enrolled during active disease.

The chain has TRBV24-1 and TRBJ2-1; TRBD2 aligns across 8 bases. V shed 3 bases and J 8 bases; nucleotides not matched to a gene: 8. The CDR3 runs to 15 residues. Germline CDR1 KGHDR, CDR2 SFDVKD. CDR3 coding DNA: TGTGCCACCAGTGATCCGGATGCGGGAGGAGATGAGCAGTTCTTC. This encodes CATSDPDAGGDEQFF.

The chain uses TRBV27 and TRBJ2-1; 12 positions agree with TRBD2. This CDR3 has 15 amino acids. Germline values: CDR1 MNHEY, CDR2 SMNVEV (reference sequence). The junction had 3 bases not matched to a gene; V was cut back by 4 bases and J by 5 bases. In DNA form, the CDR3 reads TGTGCCAGCAGTTCCGGACTAGCGGGGAACAATGAGCAGTTCTTC. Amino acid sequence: CASSSGLAGNNEQFF.

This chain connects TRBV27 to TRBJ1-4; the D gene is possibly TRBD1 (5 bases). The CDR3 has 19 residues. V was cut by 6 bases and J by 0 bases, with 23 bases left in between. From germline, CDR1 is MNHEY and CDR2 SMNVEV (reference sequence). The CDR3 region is CASRLSSRGTFATNEKLFF. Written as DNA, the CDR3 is TGTGCCAGCAGACTTTCCTCCCGCGGGACGTTCGCAACTAATGAAAAACTGTTTTTT.

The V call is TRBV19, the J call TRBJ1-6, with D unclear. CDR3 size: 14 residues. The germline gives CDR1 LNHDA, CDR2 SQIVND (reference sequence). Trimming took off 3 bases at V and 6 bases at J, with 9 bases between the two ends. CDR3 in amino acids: CASSIQHLNSPLHF. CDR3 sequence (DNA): TGTGCCAGTAGTATTCAACACCTTAATTCACCCCTCCACTTT.

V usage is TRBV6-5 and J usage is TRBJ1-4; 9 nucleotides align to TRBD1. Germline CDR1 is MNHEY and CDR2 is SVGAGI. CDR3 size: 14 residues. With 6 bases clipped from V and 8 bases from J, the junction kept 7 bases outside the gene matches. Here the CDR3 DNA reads TGTGCCAGCAGCCCAGGACAGGGGAGGGAAAAACTGTTTTTT. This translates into CASSPGQGREKLFF.

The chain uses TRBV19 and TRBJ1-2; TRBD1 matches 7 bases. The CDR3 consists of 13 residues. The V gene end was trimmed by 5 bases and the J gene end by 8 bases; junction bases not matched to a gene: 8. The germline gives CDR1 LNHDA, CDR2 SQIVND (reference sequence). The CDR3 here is CASSSRQGRGYTF. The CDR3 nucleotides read TGTGCCAGTAGTTCCCGACAGGGACGGGGCTACACCTTC.

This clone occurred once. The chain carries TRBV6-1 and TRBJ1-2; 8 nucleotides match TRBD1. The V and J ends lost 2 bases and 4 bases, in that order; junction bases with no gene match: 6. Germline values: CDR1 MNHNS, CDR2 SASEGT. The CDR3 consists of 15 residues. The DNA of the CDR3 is TGTGCCAGCAGTGAAATGCCCGGGACAGGCTATGGCTACACCTTC. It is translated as CASSEMPGTGYGYTF.